The 17 T cell receptor beta chains presented below share a single source sample, sequenced in a study of T cell repertoires in cytomegalovirus infection. The antigens for these receptors are not known. TCRdb fed the reads into MiXCR, producing one record per CDR3 protein. The sample consists of approximately 350,000 distinct CDR3 sequences, nearly 35% of them appearing once. Sample: cultured PBMCs, taken from culture after CMV antigen stimulation. Every receptor here comes from a human donor in good health (CMV status not recorded). Some clones in this sample may be carry-over from other donors' samples.

V is TRBV7-3 and J is TRBJ2-1; no clear D gene. The CDR3 has 14 amino acids. CDR1 is SGHTA, CDR2 FQGTGA, per germline. The ends were cut back, 5 bases at V and 6 bases at J, with 14 bases in the middle. The CDR3 protein is CASSVVGALNEQFF. The CDR3 coding sequence is TGTGCCAGCAGCGTCGTTGGAGCGCTCAATGAGCAGTTCTTC.

V and J are TRBV9 and TRBJ2-5, with TRBD1 matching over 11 bases. The CDR3 spans 16 residues. V shed 3 bases, J shed 5 bases, and the junction held 9 bases outside the gene matches. CDR1 and CDR2 from the germline V gene are SGDLS and YYNGEE. CDR3 region: CASSERGQGAGETQYF. The CDR3 DNA reads TGTGCCAGCAGCGAAAGAGGACAGGGGGCGGGGGAGACCCAGTACTTC.

The rearrangement joins TRBV7-2 to TRBJ2-5; D possibly corresponds to TRBD1 (5 bases). Germline CDR1 and CDR2: SGHTA and FQGNSA. Between the trimmed V and J ends, which lost 5 bases and 3 bases, there was a span of 13 bases. This CDR3 contains 14 residues. Here the CDR3 DNA reads TGTGCCAGCAGCGTCAGGGAATTCAAAGAGACCCAGTACTTC. It is translated as CASSVREFKETQYF.

This clonotype was seen a handful of times. This chain links TRBV9 with TRBJ2-5, with D perhaps TRBD1 (5 bases). From germline, CDR1 is SGDLS and CDR2 YYNGEE. There are 15 residues in the CDR3. Between the trimmed V and J ends, which lost 1 base and 5 bases, there was a span of 15 bases. Here the CDR3 reads CASSVHIRVPETQYF. The CDR3 DNA reads TGTGCCAGCAGCGTACATATCAGGGTTCCCGAGACCCAGTACTTC. Using reference TRBV9 and TRBJ2-5 for the parts outside the CDR3, the full variable domain is DSGVTQTPKHLITATGQRVTLRCSPRSGDLSVYWYQQSLDQGLQFLIQYYNGEERAKGNILERFSAQQFPDLHSELNLSSLELGDSALYFCASSVHIRVPETQYFGPGTRLLVL.

This clonotype has just a few counts. J is TRBJ2-2 and V is TRBV7-2; 11 nucleotides align to TRBD2. V lost 8 bases and J lost 6; bases outside the gene matches: 8. CDR3 length equals 15 residues. Germline V lookup: CDR1 SGHTA, CDR2 FQGNSA. This CDR3 is CASHKIAGGPGELFF. In nucleotides, the CDR3 is TGTGCCAGCCATAAGATAGCGGGAGGGCCCGGGGAGCTGTTTTTT.

Only a few counts were recorded for this clonotype. The chain recombines TRBV19 with TRBJ1-1; no reliable D call. The CDR3 is 15 residues long. The V and J ends lost 1 base and 7 bases respectively, with 16 bases between them. Germline CDR1 LNHDA, CDR2 SQIVND (reference sequence). CDR3 DNA: TGTGCCAGTAGTATAGGAGGTGCAGGTAGCAGTGAAGCTTTCTTT. Its translation is CASSIGGAGSSEAFF.

Ten or more counts support this clonotype. V and J are TRBV7-8 and TRBJ1-1; 7 bases are a match to TRBD1. CDR1 and CDR2 (germline): SGHVS, FQNEAQ. This CDR3 contains 13 residues. The V segment lost 3 bases and the J segment 4 bases; nucleotides outside the gene matches: 2. CDR3 in DNA: TGTGCCAGCAGCTTTGGACAGGTCACTGAAGCTTTCTTT. Residues: CASSFGQVTEAFF.

The chain has TRBV7-9 and TRBJ2-7; D is possibly TRBD2 (6 bases). Trimming removed 5 bases from V and 5 bases from J, with 13 bases in between. Germline CDR1 reads SEHNR; CDR2 reads FQNEAQ (reference sequence). The CDR3 extends over 13 amino acids. CDR3 in amino acids: CASSRGSGHEQYF. The CDR3 DNA is TGTGCCAGCAGCCGAGGAAGCGGGCACGAGCAGTACTTC. Combining the CDR3 with reference TRBV7-9 and TRBJ2-7 gives the whole variable domain DTGVSQNPRHKITKRGQNVTFRCDPISEHNRLYWYRQTLGQGPEFLTYFQNEAQLEKSRLLSDRFSAERPKGSFSTLEIQRTEQGDSAMYLCASSRGSGHEQYFGPGTRLTVT.

This clonotype came up a few times. The chain has TRBV7-8 and TRBJ1-4; no clear D. Trimming cost V 2 bases and J 8 bases, with 9 bases left between them. CDR3 length: 13 amino acids. The germline V gene encodes CDR1 SGHVS and CDR2 FQNEAQ. The CDR3 reads CASSLKLREKLFF. CDR3 DNA sequence: TGTGCCAGCAGCTTAAAGTTAAGGGAAAAACTGTTTTTT.

The J gene is TRBJ2-1, the V gene TRBV15; D remains unclear. V lost 0 bases, J lost 8 bases, and 8 bases lay in between. The CDR3 consists of 13 residues. Germline CDR1 reads LNHNV; CDR2 reads YYDKDF (reference sequence). The CDR3: CATSRDRLDEQFF. The CDR3, as DNA: TGTGCCACCAGCAGAGATCGGCTAGATGAGCAGTTCTTC. Full variable domain (missing parts from reference TRBV15 and TRBJ2-1): DAMVIQNPRYQVTQFGKPVTLSCSQTLNHNVMYWYQQKSSQAPKLLFHYYDKDFNNEADTPDNFQSRRPNTSFCFLDIRSPGLGDTAMYLCATSRDRLDEQFFGPGTRLTVL.

This clonotype has just a few counts. This may come from a read error, since a much larger clone is one base off. The chain employs TRBV7-3 and TRBJ2-3; 7 bases are shared with TRBD2. V dropped 1 base and J dropped 4; count of bases not matched to a gene: 5. The germline V gene has CDR1 SGHTA and CDR2 FQGTGA. CDR3 length: 15 residues. CDR3 region: CASSLMAGDSDTQYF. DNA for the CDR3: TGTGCCAGCAGCTTAATGGCGGGAGATTCAGATACGCAGTATTTT. Complete variable domain (other parts from reference TRBV7-3 and TRBJ2-3): GAGVSQTPSNKVTEKGKYVELRCDPISGHTALYWYRQSLGQGPEFLIYFQGTGAADDSGLPNDRFFAVRPEGSVSTLKIQRTERGDSAVYLCASSLMAGDSDTQYFGPGTRLTVL.

This chain uses TRBV28 with TRBJ2-3, with 8 bases aligning to TRBD2. This CDR3 is built from 17 residues. Germline V gives CDR1 MDHEN, CDR2 SYDVKM. Trimming took 3 bases from V and 0 from J; bases not matched to a gene: 8. The DNA for the CDR3 is TGTGCCAGCAGTTTCGAACTAGCGGTACTTAGCACAGATACGCAGTATTTT. This gives the protein CASSFELAVLSTDTQYF.

The chain employs TRBV7-3 and TRBJ2-7; 8 bases are a match to TRBD1. Per germline, CDR1 SGHTA and CDR2 FQGTGA. CDR3 size: 14 residues. V lost 5 bases to trimming and J lost 4 bases; unmatched junction nucleotides: 7. In DNA form, the CDR3 reads TGTGCCAGCAGCCGACGGACAGGGACTTACGAGCAGTACTTC. Amino acids: CASSRRTGTYEQYF.

The gene calls are TRBV6-4 and TRBJ2-1; 9 bases agree with TRBD2. Germline V gives CDR1 MRHNA, CDR2 SNTAGT. This CDR3 comprises 15 residues. V shed 5 bases and J 6 bases; nucleotides not matched to a gene: 8. The CDR3 nucleotides read TGTGCCAGCAGTCCGCGGGAGGGGGGAGTCAATGAGCAGTTCTTC. As protein: CASSPREGGVNEQFF.

Only one count was recorded for this clonotype. This chain joins TRBV11-2 and TRBJ2-1; no definite D call. The CDR3 sequence is 14 residues long. Between the trimmed V and J ends, which lost 3 bases and 6 bases, there was a span of 12 bases. The germline V gene has CDR1 SGHAT and CDR2 FQNNGV. The CDR3 DNA sequence: TGTGCCAGCAGCTTTATAGCTAGGCGCAATGAGCAGTTCTTC. Its protein is CASSFIARRNEQFF.

This clonotype was detected a few times. The V gene is TRBV14, the J gene TRBJ1-1, with D possibly TRBD1 on 5 matching bases. V gave up 0 bases and J gave up 1 base, with 15 bases separating them. CDR3 length equals 17 residues. In germline, CDR1 is SGHDN, CDR2 FVKESK. DNA for the CDR3: TGTGCCAGCAGCCAAGATATATGGAGGGGTCAGAACACTGAAGCTTTCTTT. This translates into CASSQDIWRGQNTEAFF.

This clonotype was seen at least ten times. This chain joins TRBV24-1 and TRBJ2-5; 8 nucleotides align to TRBD2. J gave up 5 bases and V 5 bases, and 9 bases lay outside the gene matches. The CDR3 length is 15 residues. The germline V gene encodes CDR1 KGHDR and CDR2 SFDVKD. Here the CDR3 DNA reads TGTGCCACCAGTGCAATCGCGGGAGGAGCGGAGACCCAGTACTTC. Translation gives CATSAIAGGAETQYF.